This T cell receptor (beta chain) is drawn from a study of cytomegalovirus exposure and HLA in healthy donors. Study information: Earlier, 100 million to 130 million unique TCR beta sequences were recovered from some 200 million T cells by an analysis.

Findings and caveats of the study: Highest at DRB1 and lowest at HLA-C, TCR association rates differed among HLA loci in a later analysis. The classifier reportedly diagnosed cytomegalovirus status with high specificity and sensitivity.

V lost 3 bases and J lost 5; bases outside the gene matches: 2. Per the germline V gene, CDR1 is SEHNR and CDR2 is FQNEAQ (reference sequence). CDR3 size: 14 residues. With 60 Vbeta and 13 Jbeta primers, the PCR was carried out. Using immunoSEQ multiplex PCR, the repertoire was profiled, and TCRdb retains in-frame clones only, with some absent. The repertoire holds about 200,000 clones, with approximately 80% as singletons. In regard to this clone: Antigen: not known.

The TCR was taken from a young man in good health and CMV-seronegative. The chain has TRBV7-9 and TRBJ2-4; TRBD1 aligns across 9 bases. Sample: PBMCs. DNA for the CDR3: TGTGCCAGCAGCTTGGACAGGGGCGAAAACATTCAGTACTTC. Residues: CASSLDRGENIQYF.